This is a list of T cell receptor beta chains from one sample in a study of blood T cell repertoires in COVID-19. Repertoires were generated with immunoSEQ multiplex PCR, while TCRdb's copy carries only in-frame clones and drops some. The sample gives 140,000 to 150,000 clones, around nine tenths of which show up once; around 2.9% is in the top ten. Input material: peripheral blood. The receptors stem from a man aged 60 to 75 with active or convalescent COVID-19. CDR3s include the opening cysteine and the closing phenylalanine or tryptophan. Each record gives: CDR3 length, V gene, J gene, D gene, clone size, CDR3 DNA, CDR3 protein. A D gene is named only where the DNA matches it firmly. A clone size is listed for some rows: how often the clone was seen (once, few, many), or a class if it is expanded.

>12|TRBV30|TRBJ1-1|.|.
TGTGCCTGGGCAGGGTCTGTCTCTGAAGCTTTCTTT
CAWAGSVSEAFF
>18|TRBV6-1|TRBJ1-2|TRBD1|few
TGTGCCAGCAGTGACGGCGCGGGGACAGGCGGGGTTAACTATGGCTACACCTTC
CASSDGAGTGGVNYGYTF
>15|TRBV18|TRBJ2-1|.|.
TGTGCCAGCTCACTTGGCTCCGACAGAATCAATGAGCAGTTCTTC
CASSLGSDRINEQFF
>14|TRBV28|TRBJ2-5|.|.
TGTGCCGCCTTCGCTCCAGGGCCTGAAGAGACCCAGTACTTC
CAAFAPGPEETQYF
>16|TRBV2|TRBJ1-1|.|.
TGTGCCAGCAGTCCCAGGACTCCATCCGAGGGTGCTGAAGCTTTCTTT
CASSPRTPSEGAEAFF
>18|TRBV4-3|TRBJ1-4|.|.
TGCGCCAGCAGCCAAGATTTCTACAGAATCATAACTAATGAAAAACTGTTTTTT
CASSQDFYRIITNEKLFF
>16|TRBV7-3|TRBJ2-2|TRBD1|.
TGTGCCAGCAGCTTACGGGGACAGGGAAACACCGGGGAGCTGTTTTTT
CASSLRGQGNTGELFF
>16|TRBV24-1|TRBJ1-6|TRBD1|.
TGTGCCACCAGTGATGGCCGACAGGGAAGTGATTCACCCCTCCACTTT
CATSDGRQGSDSPLHF
>15|TRBV7-2|TRBJ1-2|TRBD1|.
TGTGCCAGCAGCCCGGACAGGGGGCGGTGGAATGGCTACACCTTC
CASSPDRGRWNGYTF
>14|TRBV25-1|TRBJ1-1|.|once
TGTGCCACCTCCCGGGAGGGAAGGAACACTGAAGCTTTCTTT
CATSREGRNTEAFF
>15|TRBV7-8|TRBJ2-7|TRBD2|.
TGTGCCAGCAGCTTAGTGGCGGGAGGGCACTACGAGCAGTACTTC
CASSLVAGGHYEQYF
>11|TRBV28|TRBJ2-7|.|.
TGTGCCAGCAATTCCAACTACGAGCAGTACTTC
CASNSNYEQYF
>14|TRBV7-9|TRBJ2-6|.|.
TGTGCCAGCAGCTTCTCAGGTGGGGCCAACGTCCTGACTTTC
CASSFSGGANVLTF
>16|TRBV27|TRBJ1-5|TRBD1|.
TGTGCCAGCAGCCCGTCGCAGGGGGCGCTGACCCAGCCCCAGCATTTT
CASSPSQGALTQPQHF
>15|TRBV6-2/TRBV6-3|TRBJ2-3|TRBD1|.
TGTGCCAGCAGTTTACAGGGGAGCCTCGCTGATACGCAGTATTTT
CASSLQGSLADTQYF
>13|TRBV7-2|TRBJ2-5|.|.
TGTGCCAGCAGCTCACAGGAGGGGGAGACCCAGTACTTC
CASSSQEGETQYF
>16|TRBV11-2|TRBJ2-3|TRBD2|.
TGTGCCAGCAGCTGGGCTAGCGGGAGTGGGGCAGATACGCAGTATTTT
CASSWASGSGADTQYF
>13|TRBV9|TRBJ1-3|.|.
TGTGCCAGCAGCACCCGACAGAAAAACACCATATATTTT
CASSTRQKNTIYF
>14|TRBV19|TRBJ2-2|.|many
TGTGCCAGTAACCTCCCAGGGGTGTCCGGGGAGCTGTTTTTT
CASNLPGVSGELFF
>15|TRBV28|TRBJ1-4|.|.
TGTGCCAGCAGCGACCCGGGGAAGGGGGGGGAAAAACTGTTTTTT
CASSDPGKGGEKLFF
>14|TRBV28|TRBJ1-1|.|once
TGTGCCAGCAGTTTGCGACAGGTGAACACTGAAGCTTTCTTT
CASSLRQVNTEAFF
>14|TRBV6-5|TRBJ1-5|.|.
TGTGCCAGCATGGCTGGGGCCTATGGTCAGCCCCAGCATTTT
CASMAGAYGQPQHF
>14|TRBV28|TRBJ2-1|.|.
TGTGCCAGCAGTCCCTTTCGGCTAGGGGGTGAGCAGTTCTTC
CASSPFRLGGEQFF
>15|TRBV5-6|TRBJ2-5|.|once
TGTGCCAGCAGTAACGGTGCGGCGACCCAAGAGACCCAGTACTTC
CASSNGAATQETQYF
>13|TRBV24-1|TRBJ1-2|.|few
TGTGCCACCAGTGATTCAGCTAACTATGGCTACACCTTC
CATSDSANYGYTF
>15|TRBV9|TRBJ2-1|TRBD1|once
TGTGCCAGCAGCCCCCGAGGGGGCGCGGGCAATGAGCAGTTCTTC
CASSPRGGAGNEQFF
>14|TRBV18|TRBJ2-3|.|.
TGTGCCAGCTCACCACTGGACAGTCCAGATACGCAGTATTTT
CASSPLDSPDTQYF
>14|TRBV19|TRBJ2-1|.|.
TGTGCCAGTAACGCCAGGGGTCGGGGCAATGAGCAGTTCTTC
CASNARGRGNEQFF
>13|TRBV9|TRBJ2-7|.|.
TGTGCCAGCAGCGTAGCGAACACCTACGAGCAGTACTTC
CASSVANTYEQYF
>15|TRBV7-2|TRBJ2-1|.|.
TGTGCCAGCAGCTTAGACGGCGGGGCCTACAATGAGCAGTTCTTC
CASSLDGGAYNEQFF
>15|TRBV4-1|TRBJ2-5|.|.
TGCGCCAGCAGCCAAGATCGGTCTGGTTGGGAGACCCAGTACTTC
CASSQDRSGWETQYF
>12|TRBV9|TRBJ1-1|.|once
TGTGCCAGCAGCGACGGGATGCGGGAAGCTTTCTTT
CASSDGMREAFF
>10|TRBV2|TRBJ2-5|.|.
TGTGCCAGCGGCTCGGAGACCCAGTACTTC
CASGSETQYF
>14|TRBV7-2|TRBJ2-3|.|.
TGTGCCAGCAGCCTCAGGGGGGAAGGGGATACGCAGTATTTT
CASSLRGEGDTQYF